This TCR beta chain was documented in a study of blood T cell repertoires in COVID-19. The repertoire was sequenced with immunoSEQ multiplex PCR; TCRdb's copy has only in-frame clones and lacks some. The sample has roughly 77,000 clones; over 70% are singletons. This CDR3 region has 13 residues. The J segment lost 4 bases and the V segment lost 11 bases, leaving 7 bases of the junction unmatched. Germline V gives CDR1 MGHDK, CDR2 SYGVNS. This receptor was obtained from a human donor in a cohort sampled during active COVID-19. The sample comprised peripheral blood. The genes are TRBV25-1 and TRBJ2-2; 7 positions agree with TRBD1. In nucleotides, the CDR3 is TGTGCCCGTGACAGGGACACCACCGGGGAGCTGTTTTTT. Protein product: CARDRDTTGELFF.